This T cell receptor (beta chain) was profiled in a study of T cell clonality in common variable immunodeficiency. The table came from immunoSEQ multiplex PCR; TCRdb's copy has only in-frame clones and leaves some out. This sample has about 37,000 clones, each found more than once. This clone showed up many times. The antigen remains unidentified. From the germline J gene comes the end of the CDR3, since the read stops 3 residues before it. Study results and caveats: Reportedly, TCR beta sequences from common variable immunodeficiency showed fewer deletions and N-nucleotide insertions. The cause of increased CVID clonality remains unclear without subpopulation sequencing. Patient heterogeneity in the CVID cohort limited correlations between repertoire features and clinical complications. CVID subjects shared fewer TCRbeta clones than healthy controls did.

Losses at the gene ends were 3 bases for V and 1 base for J; bases not matched to a gene: 4. This CDR3 comprises 15 residues. Germline V gene sequence: CDR1 DFQATT, CDR2 SNEGSKA (reference sequence). This chain uses TRBV20-1 with TRBJ2-5; 11 bases match TRBD1. The material sequenced was peripheral blood mononuclear cells. This receptor was obtained from a person aged 18 to 75 in good health. Incomplete CDR3 DNA: TGCAGTGCTAGGATGGGACAGGGGGTCCAAGAGACC. It specifies CSARMGQGVQET. The CDR3 in its entirety is CSARMGQGVQETQYF.